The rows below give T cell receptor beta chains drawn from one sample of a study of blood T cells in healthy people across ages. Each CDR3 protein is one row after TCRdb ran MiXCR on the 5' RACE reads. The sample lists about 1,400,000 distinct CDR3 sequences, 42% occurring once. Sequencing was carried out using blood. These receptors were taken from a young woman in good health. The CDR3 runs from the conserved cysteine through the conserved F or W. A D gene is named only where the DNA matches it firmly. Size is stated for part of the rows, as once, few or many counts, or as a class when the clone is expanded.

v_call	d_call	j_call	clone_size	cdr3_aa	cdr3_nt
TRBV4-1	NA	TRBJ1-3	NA	CASSQPRSGTDDNTIYF	TGCGCCAGCAGCCAACCTCGCTCCGGGACGGACGACAACACCATATATTTT
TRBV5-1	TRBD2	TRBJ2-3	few	CASSTGTSSSTDTQYF	TGCGCCAGCAGCACCGGGACTAGCTCTAGCACAGATACGCAGTATTTT
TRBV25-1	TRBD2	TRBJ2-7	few	CASGQAGGTYEQYF	TGTGCCAGCGGTCAAGCGGGAGGCACCTACGAGCAGTACTTC
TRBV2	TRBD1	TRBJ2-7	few	CASSRQGGTYEQYF	TGTGCCAGCAGTCGACAGGGGGGAACCTACGAGCAGTACTTC
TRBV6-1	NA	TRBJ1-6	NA	CASSEAVGSPLHF	TGTGCCAGCAGTGAAGCGGTTGGTTCACCCCTCCACTTT
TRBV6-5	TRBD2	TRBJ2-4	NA	CASSDGLAPKQYF	TGTGCCAGCAGTGACGGACTAGCGCCCAAGCAGTACTTC
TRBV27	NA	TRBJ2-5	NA	CASSPNLGQPYQETQYF	TGTGCCAGCAGTCCCAACCTCGGGCAGCCCTACCAAGAGACCCAGTACTTC
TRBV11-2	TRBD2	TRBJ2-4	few	CASSLGASGGALKNIQYF	TGTGCCAGCAGCTTAGGAGCTAGCGGGGGGGCTCTCAAAAACATTCAGTACTTC
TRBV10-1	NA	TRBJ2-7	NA	CASTRGVAVEPLYF	TGCGCCAGCACGAGGGGAGTAGCGGTCGAACCTCTGTACTTC
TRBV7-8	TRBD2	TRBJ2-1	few	CASSLGGTSGRAGQFF	TGTGCCAGCAGCTTAGGAGGGACTAGCGGGAGGGCCGGGCAGTTCTTC
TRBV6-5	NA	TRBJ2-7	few	CASSSVWGRSYEQYF	TGTGCCAGCAGTTCAGTTTGGGGACGGAGCTACGAGCAGTACTTC
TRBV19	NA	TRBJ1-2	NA	CASSMWQNLPNYGYTF	TGTGCCAGTAGTATGTGGCAGAACCTCCCTAACTATGGCTACACCTTC
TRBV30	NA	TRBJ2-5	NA	CAWSRSRAGETQYF	TGTGCCTGGAGTAGGAGCAGGGCCGGAGAGACCCAGTACTTC
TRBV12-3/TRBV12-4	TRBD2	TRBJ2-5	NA	CASSPRLAGVVETQYF	TGTGCCAGCAGTCCTCGGCTAGCGGGGGTGGTCGAGACCCAGTACTTC
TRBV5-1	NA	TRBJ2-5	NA	CASSLTLGGGTQYF	TGCGCCAGCAGCTTGACACTAGGCGGTGGGACCCAGTACTTC
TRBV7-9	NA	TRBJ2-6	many	CATTGSGANVLTF	TGTGCTACTACGGGGTCCGGGGCCAACGTCCTGACTTTC
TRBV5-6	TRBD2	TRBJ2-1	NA	CASSPSKRGPYNEQFF	TGTGCCAGCAGCCCCAGCAAGCGGGGGCCCTACAATGAGCAGTTCTTC
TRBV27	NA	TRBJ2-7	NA	CASRFVGSPEQYF	TGTGCCAGCAGATTTGTGGGAAGCCCGGAGCAGTACTTC
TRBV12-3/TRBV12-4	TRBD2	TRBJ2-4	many	CASRGEGTKNIQYF	TGTGCCAGCAGAGGGGAGGGAACCAAAAACATTCAGTACTTC
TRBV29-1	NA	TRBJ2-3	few	CSVQDRMFTDTQYF	TGCAGCGTTCAGGACAGAATGTTCACAGATACGCAGTATTTT
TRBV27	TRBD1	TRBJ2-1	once	CASSLRKTGVSSYNEQFF	TGTGCCAGCAGCCTCCGAAAAACAGGGGTGAGCTCCTACAATGAGCAGTTCTTC
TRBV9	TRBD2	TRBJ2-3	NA	CASSVDPSGGVSTDTQYF	TGTGCCAGCAGCGTAGACCCTAGCGGGGGGGTTAGCACAGATACGCAGTATTTT
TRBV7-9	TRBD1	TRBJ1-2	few	CASSYGTGLGGYTF	TGTGCCAGCAGCTATGGGACAGGCTTGGGGGGCTACACCTTC
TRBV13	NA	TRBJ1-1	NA	CASSSRAPNTEAFF	TGTGCCAGCAGCTCTAGAGCCCCGAACACTGAAGCTTTCTTT
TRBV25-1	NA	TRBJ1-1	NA	CASSEQGITEAFF	TGTGCCAGCAGTGAACAAGGAATCACTGAAGCTTTCTTT
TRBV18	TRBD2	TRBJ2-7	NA	CASSAKREGEQYF	TGTGCCAGCTCAGCCAAGCGGGAGGGCGAGCAGTACTTC
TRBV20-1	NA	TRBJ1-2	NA	CSASKGEGNYGYTF	TGCAGTGCTAGTAAGGGGGAAGGGAACTATGGCTACACCTTC
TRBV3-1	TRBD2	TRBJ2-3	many	CASSQDTRGGTDTQYF	TGTGCCAGCAGCCAAGATACGCGGGGGGGCACAGATACGCAGTATTTT
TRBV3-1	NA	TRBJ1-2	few	CASSQDKKGSNGYTF	TGTGCCAGCAGCCAAGATAAGAAGGGATCGAATGGCTACACCTTC
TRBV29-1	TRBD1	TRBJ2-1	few	CSVDRANNEQFF	TGCAGCGTGGACAGGGCTAACAATGAGCAGTTCTTC
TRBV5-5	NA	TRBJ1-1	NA	CAGHPGLWTSEAFF	TGTGCCGGACATCCAGGACTATGGACCTCTGAAGCTTTCTTT
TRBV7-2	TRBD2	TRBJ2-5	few	CASSPYGRGPETQYF	TGTGCCAGCAGCCCATACGGGAGGGGCCCAGAGACCCAGTACTTC
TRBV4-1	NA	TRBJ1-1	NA	CASSQEGPQVNTEAFF	TGCGCCAGCAGCCAAGAAGGACCCCAGGTAAACACTGAAGCTTTCTTT
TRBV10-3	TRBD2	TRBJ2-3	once	CAVSEKELAGTVTQYF	TGTGCCGTCAGTGAAAAGGAACTAGCGGGAACCGTTACGCAGTATTTT
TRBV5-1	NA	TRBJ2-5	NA	CASDLLGSQETQYF	TGCGCCAGCGACCTGCTAGGGTCCCAAGAGACCCAGTACTTC
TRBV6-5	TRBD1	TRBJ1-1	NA	CASRRQGTTMNTEAFF	TGTGCCAGCAGGCGACAGGGGACGACTATGAACACTGAAGCTTTCTTT
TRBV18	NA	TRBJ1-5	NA	CASSPTIGTYSNQPQHF	TGTGCCAGCTCACCCACAATCGGGACTTATAGCAATCAGCCCCAGCATTTT
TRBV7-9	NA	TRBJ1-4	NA	CASSLLGTRTVMGNEKLFF	TGTGCCAGCAGCCTCTTGGGGACCCGGACAGTTATGGGGAATGAAAAACTGTTTTTT
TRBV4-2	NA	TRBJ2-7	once	CASSQEQDSSYEQYF	TGTGCCAGCAGCCAAGAACAGGACTCCTCCTACGAGCAGTACTTC
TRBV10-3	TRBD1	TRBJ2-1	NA	CAIRKDRANNEQFF	TGTGCCATCAGGAAGGACAGGGCCAACAATGAGCAGTTCTTC
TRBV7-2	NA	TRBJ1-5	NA	CASSPVAQPQHF	TGTGCCAGCAGCCCCGTAGCACAACCCCAGCATTTT
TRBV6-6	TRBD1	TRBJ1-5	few	CASSTGEGQPQHF	TGTGCCAGCAGTACAGGGGAGGGACAGCCCCAGCATTTT
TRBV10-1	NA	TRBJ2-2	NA	CASARTGFNTGELFF	TGCGCCAGCGCTAGGACGGGATTTAACACCGGGGAGCTGTTTTTT
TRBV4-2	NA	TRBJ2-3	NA	CASSQDLGQGTDTQYF	TGTGCCAGCAGCCAAGATTTAGGTCAGGGCACAGATACGCAGTATTTT
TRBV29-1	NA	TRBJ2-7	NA	CSVPTGGEQYF	TGCAGCGTACCCACCGGGGGCGAGCAGTACTTC
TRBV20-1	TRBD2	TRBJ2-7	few	CSAPPPSGGYYEQYF	TGCAGTGCTCCCCCCCCTAGCGGGGGCTATTACGAGCAGTACTTC
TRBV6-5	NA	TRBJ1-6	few	CASSYKGNNSPLHF	TGTGCCAGCAGTTACAAGGGGAATAATTCACCCCTCCACTTT
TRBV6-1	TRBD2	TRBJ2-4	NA	CASSTPGLAGAVAKNIQYF	TGTGCCAGCAGCACTCCGGGACTAGCGGGAGCGGTAGCCAAAAACATTCAGTACTTC
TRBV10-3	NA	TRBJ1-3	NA	CAIRTDGGRFGNTIYF	TGTGCCATCAGAACGGACGGGGGGAGGTTTGGAAACACCATATATTTT
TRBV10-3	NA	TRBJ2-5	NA	CAISVTGLETQYF	TGTGCCATCAGTGTAACAGGGTTGGAGACCCAGTACTTC
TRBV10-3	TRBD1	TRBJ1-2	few	CAIRDREAGYTF	TGTGCCATCAGGGACAGGGAGGCTGGCTACACCTTC
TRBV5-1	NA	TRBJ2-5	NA	CASSLAGIAQETQYF	TGCGCCAGCAGCTTGGCCGGGATCGCCCAAGAGACCCAGTACTTC
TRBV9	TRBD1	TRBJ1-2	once	CASNGLRDRGNYGYTF	TGTGCCAGCAACGGACTCCGGGACAGGGGTAACTATGGCTACACCTTC
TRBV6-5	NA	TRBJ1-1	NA	CPCPGNDTEAFF	TGTCCGTGTCCCGGGAATGACACTGAAGCTTTCTTT